A single sample is the source of the 30 T cell receptor beta chains below, sequenced in a study of PD-1 blockade in mismatch repair-deficient tumors. Only in-frame clones appear in the TCRdb table, and some are missing; sequencing was by immunoSEQ multiplex PCR. Among over 100,000 clones listed, about 80% were seen once. Here the sequenced sample was peripheral blood, taken 60 weeks after starting pembrolizumab. These receptors were taken from an adult with mismatch repair-deficient cancer.

The chain uses TRBV7-9 and TRBJ2-7; the match to TRBD2 covers 11 bases. Trimming removed 5 bases from V and 3 bases from J; junction bases left unmatched: 18. CDR1 and CDR2 (germline): SEHNR, FQNEAQ (reference sequence). This CDR3 contains 19 residues. The DNA for the CDR3 is TGTGCCAGCAGCACCGCACTAGCGGGAGTTCAAACAGGCGTCTACGAGCAGTACTTC. Its translation: CASSTALAGVQTGVYEQYF.

The V and J genes are TRBV27 and TRBJ2-1; D is unresolved. Trimming pared 4 bases from V and 10 bases from J, leaving 17 bases between. In germline, CDR1 is MNHEY, CDR2 SMNVEV (reference sequence). CDR3 length: 14 residues. The CDR3 here is CASSSRLSHGEQFF. DNA of the CDR3: TGTGCCAGCAGTTCTAGACTCTCCCACGGGGAGCAGTTCTTC.

The chain employs TRBV19 and TRBJ1-3; maybe TRBD1 (6 bases). Germline CDR1 and CDR2: LNHDA and SQIVND (reference sequence). Trimming cost V 10 bases and J 4 bases, with 17 bases left between them. The CDR3 has 14 amino acids. The CDR3 region is CATTLGATGNTIYF. The CDR3, as DNA: TGTGCCACTACCTTGGGGGCAACCGGAAACACCATATATTTT.

This clone was seen a few times. The chain uses TRBV6-6 and TRBJ2-5; TRBD1 is a possible D gene (6 bases). The CDR3 length is 13 residues. The germline gives CDR1 MNHNY, CDR2 SVGAGI (reference sequence). Trimming took off 8 bases at V and 2 bases at J, with 12 bases between the two ends. As DNA, the CDR3 is TGTGCCAGCCAAAAGGACAGTCAAGAGACCCAGTACTTC. This gives the protein CASQKDSQETQYF.

The rearrangement uses TRBV4-1 and TRBJ2-6, with D perhaps TRBD2 (5 bases). Germline V CDR1 and CDR2: MGHRA, YSYEKL. This CDR3 is built from 16 residues. Trimming shortened V by 0 bases and J by 0 bases, and 6 bases separated the two germline ends. The CDR3 nucleotides are TGCGCCAGCAGCCAAGATGCGGGCTCTGGGGCCAACGTCCTGACTTTC. It is translated as CASSQDAGSGANVLTF.

The J gene is TRBJ2-3, the V gene TRBV7-2, with 9 bases lining up with TRBD2. The junction had 12 bases not matched to a gene; V was cut back by 5 bases and J by 6 bases. The length of the CDR3 is 16 residues. Germline V gene sequence: CDR1 SGHTA, CDR2 FQGNSA. The CDR3 loop reads CASSTRLAVEGDTQYF. For the CDR3, the DNA is TGTGCCAGCAGCACTCGACTAGCGGTGGAGGGGGATACGCAGTATTTT.

This clone was counted once. The chain couples TRBV9 to TRBJ2-1, with 7 nucleotides matching TRBD2. The V gene's germline CDR1 is SGDLS and CDR2 YYNGEE. The CDR3 length is 15 residues. The V and J ends lost 4 bases and 3 bases, in that order; junction bases with no gene match: 7. CDR3 amino acids: CASSLLADDYNEQFF. DNA for the CDR3: TGTGCCAGCAGCCTGCTAGCGGACGACTACAATGAGCAGTTCTTC.

The rearrangement joins TRBV9 to TRBJ2-1; 7 bases are shared with TRBD1. This CDR3 is built from 14 residues. In germline, CDR1 is SGDLS, CDR2 YYNGEE. V was clipped by 3 bases and J by 9 bases; unmatched bases: 9. The CDR3 protein is CASSALTGNGEQFF. CDR3 nucleotide sequence: TGTGCCAGCAGCGCTTTGACAGGGAACGGTGAGCAGTTCTTC.

This clone was seen repeatedly, ten times or more. The rearrangement links TRBV7-9 to TRBJ2-2, with 7 positions matching TRBD2. In germline, CDR1 is SEHNR, CDR2 FQNEAQ (reference sequence). The CDR3 is made up of 16 amino acids. V gave up 1 base and J gave up 4 bases; unmatched junction bases: 6. The CDR3 loop is CASSLGPGRSTGELFF. The CDR3 region has the DNA TGTGCCAGCAGCTTAGGTCCCGGGAGGTCCACCGGGGAGCTGTTTTTT.

This clone occurred once. The DNA of the CDR3 is TGTGCCAGTAGGCCCTTGTTGGGAGCATCCGAGCAGTACTTC. Its translation is CASRPLLGASEQYF. The rearrangement uses TRBV19 and TRBJ2-7, with a possible D match to TRBD2 (5 bases). CDR1 and CDR2 from the germline V gene are LNHDA and SQIVND (reference sequence). This CDR3 is built from 14 residues. Trimming stripped 6 bases from V and 6 bases from J, with 18 bases between.

This clone was counted once. The chain carries TRBV6-5 and TRBJ1-5; TRBD1 matches at 7 bases. The CDR3 length is 15 residues. Germline lookup yields CDR1 MNHEY and CDR2 SVGAGI. The junction had 15 bases not matched to a gene; V was cut back by 10 bases and J by 6 bases. The CDR3 DNA is TGTGCCACCAAAAAGACCGGGACAGCCACTCAGCCCCAGCATTTT. Amino acids: CATKKTGTATQPQHF.

This clone was observed once. The genes are TRBV13 and TRBJ2-3; 10 nucleotides match TRBD2. Germline V CDR1 and CDR2: PRHDT, FYEKMQ (reference sequence). V dropped 5 bases and J dropped 6; count of bases not matched to a gene: 17. The CDR3 consists of 18 residues. Written as DNA, the CDR3 is TGTGCCAGCAGCCCGAATCTAGCGGGAGAGGACGCGCGCGATACGCAGTATTTT. It yields the protein CASSPNLAGEDARDTQYF.

Comment on this clone: The identical CDR3 is also encoded by other nucleotide sequences in the sample. The chain uses TRBV7-2 and TRBJ1-2, with D possibly TRBD1 on 6 matching bases. Germline V gene lookup returns CDR1 SGHTA and CDR2 FQGNSA. Trimming shortened V by 1 base and J by 4 bases, and 7 bases separated the two germline ends. This CDR3 is 13 amino acids long. The CDR3 loop is CASSLEGGYGYTF. CDR3 in DNA: TGTGCCAGCAGCTTAGAGGGGGGCTATGGCTACACCTTC.

The sample holds a few counts of this clone. This chain joins TRBV4-1 and TRBJ2-1; 9 nucleotides align to TRBD2. CDR1 is MGHRA and CDR2 is YSYEKL in the germline V gene. This CDR3 contains 17 residues. The trim removed 4 bases at V and 2 bases at J, leaving 9 bases unmatched. CDR3 residues: CASSRGGLAGTYNEQFF. CDR3 nucleotide sequence: TGCGCCAGCAGCCGGGGTGGTCTAGCGGGAACCTACAATGAGCAGTTCTTC.

J is TRBJ2-5 and V is TRBV7-6; 8 bases match TRBD1. Germline values: CDR1 SGHVS, CDR2 FNYEAQ. The CDR3 loop spans 15 amino acids. J lost 4 bases, V lost 1 base, and 5 bases had no gene match. This chain's CDR3 is CASSLVRQGPETQYF. Here the CDR3 DNA reads TGTGCCAGCAGCTTAGTGAGACAGGGGCCAGAGACCCAGTACTTC. The full variable domain, its missing parts supplied by reference TRBV7-6 and TRBJ2-5, is GAGVSQSPRYKVTKRGQDVALRCDPISGHVSLYWYRQALGQGPEFLTYFNYEAQQDKSGLPNDRFSAERPEGSISTLTIQRTEQRDSAMYRCASSLVRQGPETQYFGPGTRLLVL.

The chain uses TRBV5-1 and TRBJ2-5; D may match TRBD1 or TRBD2 (7 bases each). V was trimmed by 3 bases and J by 1 base, leaving 16 bases between them. Germline lookup yields CDR1 SGHRS and CDR2 YFSETQ. CDR3 length: 16 amino acids. The CDR3 here is CASSSARGGLQETQYF. As DNA, the CDR3 is TGCGCCAGCAGCTCGGCCAGGGGGGGGCTCCAAGAGACCCAGTACTTC. Full variable domain (remainder filled in from reference TRBV5-1 and TRBJ2-5): KAGVTQTPRYLIKTRGQQVTLSCSPISGHRSVSWYQQTPGQGLQFLFEYFSETQRNKGNFPGRFSGRQFSNSRSEMNVSTLELGDSALYLCASSSARGGLQETQYFGPGTRLLVL.

The rearrangement links TRBV6-6 to TRBJ2-5; TRBD1 matches 9 bases. CDR3 length: 16 amino acids. J gave up 1 base and V 4 bases, and 7 bases lay outside the gene matches. Germline values: CDR1 MNHNY, CDR2 SVGAGI (reference sequence). CDR3 nucleotide sequence: TGTGCCAGCAGTTCCCCGGACAGGGGCCTCCAAGAGACCCAGTACTTC. As protein: CASSSPDRGLQETQYF.

The chain links TRBV7-2 to TRBJ2-1; the match to TRBD2 covers 9 bases. The trim removed 4 bases at V and 10 bases at J, leaving 8 bases unmatched. CDR1 is SGHTA, CDR2 FQGNSA, per germline. The CDR3 runs to 14 residues. CDR3 bases: TGTGCCAGCAGCTCGGGACTAGCCCTTGGGGAGCAGTTCTTC. As protein: CASSSGLALGEQFF.

The chain employs TRBV4-3 and TRBJ2-3; the match to TRBD2 covers 11 bases. The CDR3 has 19 residues. Per the germline V gene, CDR1 is LGHNA and CDR2 is YSLEER. J was trimmed by 2 bases and V by 4 bases; bases with no gene match: 14. The CDR3 coding sequence is TGCGCCAGCAGCCTCCAACCCGGGACTAGCGGAGCCCCCACAGATACGCAGTATTTT. This gives the protein CASSLQPGTSGAPTDTQYF.

The V gene is TRBV7-3, the J gene TRBJ2-1; 9 bases align to TRBD2. Trimming took 5 bases from V and 13 from J; bases not matched to a gene: 6. The CDR3 is made up of 12 amino acids. Germline V gene sequence: CDR1 SGHTA, CDR2 FQGTGA. Here the CDR3 reads CASSVVAGAQFF. In nucleotides, the CDR3 is TGTGCCAGCAGCGTCGTAGCGGGAGCACAGTTCTTC.

This clone turned up a few times. This chain joins TRBV27 and TRBJ2-7, with D unresolved. Germline CDR1 MNHEY, CDR2 SMNVEV (reference sequence). V was trimmed by 4 bases and J by 0 bases, leaving 4 bases between them. The CDR3 totals 12 residues. The CDR3 DNA sequence: TGTGCCAGCAGTTCTCACTCCTACGAGCAGTACTTC. It specifies CASSSHSYEQYF.

The count of this clone is one. J is TRBJ2-3 and V is TRBV29-1; 11 nucleotides match TRBD2. The CDR3 has 15 residues. V shed 5 bases and J 3 bases; nucleotides not matched to a gene: 7. CDR1 and CDR2 from the germline V gene are SQVTM and ANQGSEA. The CDR3 bases are TGCAGCGTTAAAGGTCTAGCGGGAGGTACAGATACGCAGTATTTT. As protein: CSVKGLAGGTDTQYF.

V usage is TRBV5-4 and J usage is TRBJ1-1; D remains ambiguous. Germline V gene lookup returns CDR1 SGHNT and CDR2 YYREEE (reference sequence). V lost 2 bases, J lost 1 base, and 6 bases lay in between. This CDR3 has 13 amino acids. The CDR3 DNA reads as TGTGCCAGCAGCTTTGGGCAGAACACTGAAGCTTTCTTT. This codes for CASSFGQNTEAFF.

With respect to this clone: This sequence may be a read error, since a much larger clone differs from it by one base. This specimen includes other DNA sequences encoding the same CDR3. The chain couples TRBV6-5 to TRBJ1-1; the D gene is possibly TRBD1 (6 bases). V was pared by 2 bases and J by 1 base, with 8 bases between. Germline lookup yields CDR1 MNHEY and CDR2 SVGAGI. This CDR3 is 14 amino acids long. The DNA for the CDR3 is TGTGCCAGCAGTTACGACAGGAAGAACACTGAAGCTTTCTTT. Amino acid sequence: CASSYDRKNTEAFF.

This chain connects TRBV7-6 to TRBJ2-5; D might be TRBD2 (6 bases). V was pared by 2 bases and J by 6 bases, with 10 bases between. This CDR3 is built from 13 residues. Germline CDR1 SGHVS, CDR2 FNYEAQ. The CDR3, as DNA: TGTGCCAGCAGCTTAAATCGGGGGAAGACCCAGTACTTC. Its translation is CASSLNRGKTQYF.

Of note for this clone: One junction end does not reproduce the germline sequence, and a read error may be involved. This sequence joins TRBV7-7 and TRBJ2-7; 8 bases agree with TRBD2. This CDR3 spans 14 amino acids. Looked up from germline, CDR1 is SSHAT and CDR2 is FNYEAQ (reference sequence). CDR3: CASSPTSGDYEQYF. CDR3 sequence (DNA): TGTGCTAGCAGCCCTACTAGCGGAGACTACGAGCAGTACTTC.

V is TRBV16 and J is TRBJ2-2; 7 bases map to TRBD1. With 3 bases clipped from V and 4 bases from J, the junction kept 11 bases outside the gene matches. CDR1 is KGHSY, CDR2 FQNENV, per germline. The CDR3 length is 17 residues. The CDR3 DNA is TGTGCCAGCAGCCACCCTCAGGCGGCAGGGGGCACCGGGGAGCTGTTTTTT. Amino acids: CASSHPQAAGGTGELFF.

This clone was seen just once. The genes are TRBV30 and TRBJ2-7; TRBD2 matches at 8 bases. The CDR3 covers 14 residues. Germline assignment: CDR1 GTSNPN and CDR2 SVGIG (reference sequence). V shed 4 bases, J shed 5 bases, and the junction held 10 bases outside the gene matches. Here the CDR3 DNA reads TGTGCCTGGAATTCCGGGACTAGTTTCCACGAGCAGTACTTC. Its translation: CAWNSGTSFHEQYF.

For this clone: Germline is not matched at one junction end, which may reflect a read error. This sequence joins TRBV27 and TRBJ2-7, with 7 bases matching TRBD1. The germline V gene encodes CDR1 MNHEY and CDR2 SMNVEV (reference sequence). The CDR3 length is 14 residues. In nucleotides, the CDR3 is TGTGCCGGCAGTTCCGGGACAGCTCCCTACGAGCAGTACTTC. Translating gives CAGSSGTAPYEQYF.

This clone occurred once. Here the CDR3 reads CASSFARGTDTQYF. In nucleotides, the CDR3 is TGTGCCAGCAGCTTTGCGAGAGGTACAGATACGCAGTATTTT. The rearrangement uses TRBV7-3 and TRBJ2-3; no clear D gene. The CDR3 has 14 amino acids. The germline CDR1 and CDR2 sequences are SGHTA and FQGTGA. V was shortened by 3 bases and J by 3 bases, with 10 bases between the two germline ends.